A selection of T cell receptor beta chains follows, all from one sample in a study of blood T cell repertoires in COVID-19. The repertoire was sequenced with immunoSEQ multiplex PCR; TCRdb's copy has only in-frame clones and lacks some. The sample holds fewer than 200,000 clones; roughly 84% are singletons and the top ten take 9.1%. Sample: peripheral blood. Receptors originate from a woman older than 75 with active or convalescent COVID-19. Both conserved end residues are part of each CDR3. D genes are given only for firm matches. Clone size, where shown, is once, few, many, or a class for clones that have expanded.

v_gene,abundance,j_gene,d_gene,CDR3aa,CDR3nt
TRBV7-2,NA,TRBJ1-1,TRBD1,CASSPTGVGTEAFF,TGTGCCAGCAGCCCAACAGGGGTGGGCACTGAAGCTTTCTTT
TRBV9,NA,TRBJ1-3,TRBD1,CASSVEGQGRDTIYF,TGTGCCAGCAGCGTAGAAGGACAGGGGAGAGACACCATATATTTT
TRBV15,NA,TRBJ2-4,TRBD1,CATSRGTGVNIQYF,TGTGCCACCAGCAGAGGGACAGGGGTAAACATTCAGTACTTC
TRBV6-5,few,TRBJ1-2,TRBD1,CASSSPGQGAYGYTF,TGTGCCAGCAGTTCACCGGGACAGGGGGCCTATGGCTACACCTTC
TRBV7-2,NA,TRBJ2-7,TRBD1,CASSLVGQGRYEQYF,TGTGCCAGCAGCTTAGTTGGACAGGGTCGCTACGAGCAGTACTTC
TRBV5-1,NA,TRBJ1-3,NA,CASSFGGTGNTIYF,TGCGCCAGCAGCTTCGGAGGAACTGGAAACACCATATATTTT
TRBV29-1,NA,TRBJ1-1,TRBD1,CSAQGVHMNTEAFF,TGCAGCGCCCAGGGGGTCCATATGAACACTGAAGCTTTCTTT
TRBV19,NA,TRBJ2-2,TRBD1,CASSISGQENTGELFF,TGTGCCAGTAGTATTTCGGGACAGGAGAACACCGGGGAGCTGTTTTTT
TRBV9,once,TRBJ1-4,NA,CASSPLPGGNNEKLFF,TGTGCCAGCAGCCCTCTTCCGGGGGGCAATAATGAAAAACTGTTTTTT
TRBV7-2,few,TRBJ1-5,NA,CASSLEALNQPQHF,TGTGCCAGCAGCTTAGAAGCACTTAATCAGCCCCAGCATTTT
TRBV7-8,NA,TRBJ1-1,NA,CASSINLQGQNTEAFF,TGTGCCAGCAGCATTAATTTACAGGGTCAGAACACTGAAGCTTTCTTT
TRBV7-2,NA,TRBJ1-6,TRBD1,CASSPGQGSSYNSPLHF,TGTGCCAGCAGCCCTGGACAGGGGAGCTCCTATAATTCACCCCTCCACTTT
TRBV5-1,NA,TRBJ2-3,TRBD1,CASSGGQGPDTQYF,TGCGCCAGCAGCGGGGGACAGGGACCAGATACGCAGTATTTT
TRBV2,few,TRBJ1-2,TRBD1,CASQGQATANYGYTF,TGTGCCAGCCAAGGACAGGCCACAGCTAACTATGGCTACACCTTC
TRBV27,NA,TRBJ1-2,NA,CASSLNRGVSYGYTF,TGTGCCAGCAGTTTAAATCGGGGGGTCAGCTATGGCTACACCTTC
TRBV27,NA,TRBJ1-6,TRBD1,CASSRGQYLNSPLHF,TGTGCCAGCAGTAGGGGACAGTACCTCAATTCACCCCTCCACTTT
TRBV4-1,NA,TRBJ2-3,NA,CASSQGIQLTDTQYF,TGCGCCAGCAGCCAAGGAATACAGCTCACAGATACGCAGTATTTT
TRBV19,NA,TRBJ1-6,NA,CASQEVPSGRSPLHF,TGTGCCAGCCAGGAGGTCCCCTCGGGTCGGTCACCCCTCCACTTT
TRBV27,NA,TRBJ2-7,TRBD2,CASSLASGGAYEQYF,TGTGCCAGCAGTTTAGCTAGCGGGGGGGCGTACGAGCAGTACTTC
TRBV12-3/TRBV12-4,NA,TRBJ1-1,TRBD1,CASSRDRNTEAFF,TGTGCCAGCAGTCGGGACAGGAACACTGAAGCTTTCTTT
TRBV6-5,few,TRBJ1-1,NA,CASSYSLTGLNTEAFF,TGTGCCAGCAGTTACTCGCTTACAGGGCTGAACACTGAAGCTTTCTTT